What follows is one TCR beta chain and its context. The protocol was immunoSEQ multiplex PCR, while the TCRdb copy is restricted to in-frame clones and leaves out a portion. The table records about 98,000 clones, approximately 84% of them present only once. These data are taken from a study of cytomegalovirus exposure and HLA in healthy donors. CDR3 length: 16 residues. The V gene lost 1 base and the J gene lost 5 bases, with 17 bases spanning the gap. Germline CDR1 SGHVS, CDR2 FNYEAQ. The chain combines TRBV7-6 with TRBJ2-5; D perhaps matches TRBD1 (6 bases). This receptor was taken from a young man in good health and CMV-seropositive. The specimen sequenced was PBMCs. The CDR3: CASSLGGQGLTETQYF. The CDR3 region has the DNA TGTGCCAGCAGCTTAGGAGGGCAGGGGCTTACGGAGACCCAGTACTTC.